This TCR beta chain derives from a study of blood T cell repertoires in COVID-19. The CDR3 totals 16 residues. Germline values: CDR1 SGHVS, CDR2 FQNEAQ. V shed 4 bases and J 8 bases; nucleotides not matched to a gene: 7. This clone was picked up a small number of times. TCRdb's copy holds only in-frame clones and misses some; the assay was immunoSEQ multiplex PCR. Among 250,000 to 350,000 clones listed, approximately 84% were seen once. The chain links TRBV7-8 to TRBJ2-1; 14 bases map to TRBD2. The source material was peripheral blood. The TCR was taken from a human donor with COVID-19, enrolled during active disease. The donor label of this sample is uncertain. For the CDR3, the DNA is TGTGCCAGCAGCTACAGACTAGCGGGAGGGAGAGATGAGCAGTTCTTC. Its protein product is CASSYRLAGGRDEQFF.